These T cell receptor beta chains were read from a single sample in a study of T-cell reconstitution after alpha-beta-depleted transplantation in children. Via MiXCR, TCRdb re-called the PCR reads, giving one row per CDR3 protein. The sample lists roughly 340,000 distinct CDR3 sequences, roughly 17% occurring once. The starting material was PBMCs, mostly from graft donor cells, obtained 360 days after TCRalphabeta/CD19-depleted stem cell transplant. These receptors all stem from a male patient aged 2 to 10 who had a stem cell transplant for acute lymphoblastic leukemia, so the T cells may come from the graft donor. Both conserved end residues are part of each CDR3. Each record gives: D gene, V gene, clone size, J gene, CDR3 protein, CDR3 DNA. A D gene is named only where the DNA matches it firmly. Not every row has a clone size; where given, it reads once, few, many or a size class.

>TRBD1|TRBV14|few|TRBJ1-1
CASSQRDRGVEAFF
TGTGCCAGCAGCCAACGGGACAGGGGCGTTGAAGCTTTCTTT
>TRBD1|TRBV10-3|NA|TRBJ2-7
CAIGRDRDYEQYF
TGTGCCATCGGCCGGGACAGGGATTACGAGCAGTACTTC
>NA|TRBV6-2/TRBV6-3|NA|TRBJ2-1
CASSYPPGRSVAYNEQFF
TGTGCCAGCAGTTACCCCCCCGGGCGTTCGGTGGCCTACAATGAGCAGTTCTTC
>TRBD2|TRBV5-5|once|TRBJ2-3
CASTLGRADTQYF
TGTGCCAGCACCCTTGGGAGGGCAGATACGCAGTATTTT
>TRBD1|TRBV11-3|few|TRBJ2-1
CASSFLPLATGSRGSYNEQFF
TGTGCCAGCAGCTTCCTCCCGTTAGCGACAGGGAGTAGGGGGTCCTACAATGAGCAGTTCTTC
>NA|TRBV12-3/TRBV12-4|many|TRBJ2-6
CASSSSFSGANVLTF
TGTGCCAGCAGCTCCTCATTCTCTGGGGCCAACGTCCTGACTTTC
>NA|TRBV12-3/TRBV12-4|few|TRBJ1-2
CASSSQDGYTF
TGTGCCAGCAGTTCCCAGGATGGCTACACCTTC
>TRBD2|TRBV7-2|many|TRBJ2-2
CASSLATTSPGELFF
TGTGCCAGCAGCTTAGCCACGACTAGCCCCGGGGAGCTGTTTTTT
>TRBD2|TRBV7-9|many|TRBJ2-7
CASSYDGTSDPYEQYF
TGTGCCAGCAGTTACGACGGGACTAGCGACCCCTACGAGCAGTACTTC
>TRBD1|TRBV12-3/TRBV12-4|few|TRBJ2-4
CASTTGQGPLLAKNIQYF
TGTGCCAGCACCACCGGACAGGGCCCCCTCTTAGCCAAAAACATTCAGTACTTC
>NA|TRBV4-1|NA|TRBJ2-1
CASSQGSDYNEQFF
TGCGCCAGCAGCCAAGGTTCAGACTACAATGAGCAGTTCTTC
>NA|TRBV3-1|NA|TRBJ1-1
CASSQVGTEAFF
TGTGCCAGCAGCCAAGTGGGCACTGAAGCTTTCTTT
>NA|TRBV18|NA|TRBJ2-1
CASSPTGSQQFF
TGTGCCAGCTCACCTACAGGGAGCCAGCAGTTCTTC
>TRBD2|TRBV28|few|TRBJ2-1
CASSLVSGRSPSSYNEQFF
TGTGCCAGCAGTTTAGTCAGCGGGAGGTCACCTAGCTCCTACAATGAGCAGTTCTTC
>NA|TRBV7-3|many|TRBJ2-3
CASSLGKTDSTSDTQYF
TGTGCCAGCAGCTTAGGGAAGACAGATTCTACCTCAGATACGCAGTATTTT
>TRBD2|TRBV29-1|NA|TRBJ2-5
CSHSTGGLQETQYF
TGCAGCCATTCAACGGGGGGATTACAAGAGACCCAGTACTTC
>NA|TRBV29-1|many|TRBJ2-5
CSAGGIRETQYF
TGCAGCGCCGGAGGGATCCGGGAGACCCAGTACTTC
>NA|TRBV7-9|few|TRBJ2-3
CASSLRSSTDTQYF
TGTGCCAGCTCCCTACGATCTAGCACAGATACGCAGTATTTT
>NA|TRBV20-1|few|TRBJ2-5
CSARGALETQYF
TGCAGTGCCCGAGGGGCTTTGGAGACCCAGTACTTC
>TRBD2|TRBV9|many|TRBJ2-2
CASSSSGYTGELFF
TGTGCCAGCAGCTCTAGCGGGTACACCGGGGAGCTGTTTTTT
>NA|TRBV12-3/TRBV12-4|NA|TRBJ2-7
CASSLNSPIYEQYF
TGTGCCAGCAGTTTGAACAGCCCAATCTACGAGCAGTACTTC
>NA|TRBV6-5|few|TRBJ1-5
CASSYSSRVNQPQHF
TGTGCCAGCAGTTACTCGAGTAGGGTCAATCAGCCCCAGCATTTT
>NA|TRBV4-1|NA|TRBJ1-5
CASSSSGEGWPQHF
TGCGCCAGCAGCTCCTCGGGGGAGGGATGGCCCCAGCATTTT
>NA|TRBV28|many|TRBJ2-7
CASSSEAGFFYEQYF
TGTGCCAGCAGTTCCGAGGCGGGCTTCTTCTACGAGCAGTACTTC
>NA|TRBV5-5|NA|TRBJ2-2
CASSFAAGAGSAGELFF
TGTGCCAGCAGCTTCGCCGCGGGGGCAGGGTCTGCCGGGGAGCTGTTTTTT
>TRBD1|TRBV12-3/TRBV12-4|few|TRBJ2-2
CASSPRTGNTGELFF
TGTGCCAGCAGTCCCCGGACAGGCAACACCGGGGAGCTGTTTTTT
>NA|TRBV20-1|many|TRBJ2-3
CSALTRWTQYF
TGCAGTGCCCTGACTCGCTGGACGCAGTATTTT
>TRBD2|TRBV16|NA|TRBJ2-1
CASSQWHSGAHNEQFF
TGTGCCAGCAGCCAATGGCATAGCGGGGCGCACAATGAGCAGTTCTTC
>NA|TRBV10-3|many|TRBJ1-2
CAISNKVLYGYTF
TGTGCCATCTCCAATAAGGTCCTCTATGGCTACACCTTC
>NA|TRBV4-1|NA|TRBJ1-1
CASSHQQGVNTEAFF
TGCGCCAGCAGCCACCAGCAGGGCGTGAACACTGAAGCTTTCTTT
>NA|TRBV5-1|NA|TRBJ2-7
CASSETGPRYEQYF
TGCGCCAGCAGCGAAACCGGGCCCCGCTACGAGCAGTACTTC
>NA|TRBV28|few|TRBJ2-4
CASTQSALSFQSPNIQYF
TGTGCCAGCACCCAGTCAGCCCTCTCGTTTCAGAGTCCAAACATTCAGTACTTC
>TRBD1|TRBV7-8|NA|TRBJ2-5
CASSLEGQGLQYF
TGTGCCAGCAGCTTAGAGGGACAGGGCCTCCAGTACTTC
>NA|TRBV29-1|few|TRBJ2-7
CSVEEGEYEQYF
TGCAGCGTTGAGGAGGGGGAGTACGAGCAGTACTTC
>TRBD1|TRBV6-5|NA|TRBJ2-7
CASSWGQNYEQYF
TGTGCCAGCAGTTGGGGACAGAACTACGAGCAGTACTTC
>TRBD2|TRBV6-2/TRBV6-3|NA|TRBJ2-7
CASSYKRESYEQYF
TGTGCCAGCAGTTACAAGCGGGAGTCCTACGAGCAGTACTTC
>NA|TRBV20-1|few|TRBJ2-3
CSASSWMVTLAPDTQYF
TGCAGTGCTAGTTCGTGGATGGTGACTCTCGCCCCAGATACGCAGTATTTT
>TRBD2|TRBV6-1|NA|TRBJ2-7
CASSQTSGSSSEQYF
TGTGCCAGCAGCCAGACTAGCGGGAGTAGCAGCGAGCAGTACTTC
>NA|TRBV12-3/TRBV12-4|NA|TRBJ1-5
CASSLRAIRNQPQHF
TGTGCCAGCAGTTTACGGGCGATTCGCAATCAGCCCCAGCATTTT
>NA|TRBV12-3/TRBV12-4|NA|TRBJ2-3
CASSLDSTVALADTQYF
TGTGCCAGCAGTTTAGACTCGACGGTGGCTCTTGCAGATACGCAGTATTTT
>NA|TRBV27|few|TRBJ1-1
CASSWGFGADTEAFF
TGTGCCAGCAGTTGGGGTTTTGGAGCGGACACTGAAGCTTTCTTT
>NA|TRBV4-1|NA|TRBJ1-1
CASSQLGLNTEAFF
TGCGCCAGCAGCCAACTGGGGCTGAACACTGAAGCTTTCTTT
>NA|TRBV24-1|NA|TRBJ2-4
CATSDFNRARLLAKNIQYF
TGTGCCACCAGTGATTTCAACAGGGCCCGTTTACTAGCCAAAAACATTCAGTACTTC
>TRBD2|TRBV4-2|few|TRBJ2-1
CASSQPGLAGGGGEQFF
TGTGCCAGCAGCCAGCCGGGACTAGCGGGAGGCGGAGGTGAGCAGTTCTTC
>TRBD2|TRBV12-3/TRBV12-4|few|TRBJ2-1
CASSLWGGEEQFF
TGTGCCAGCAGTTTGTGGGGAGGGGAAGAGCAGTTCTTC
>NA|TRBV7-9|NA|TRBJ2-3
CASSFSRGDTQYF
TGTGCCAGCAGCTTCAGCAGGGGAGATACGCAGTATTTT
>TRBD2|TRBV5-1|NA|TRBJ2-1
CASSTPSGSSYNEQFF
TGCGCCAGCAGCACCCCTAGCGGGAGTTCGTACAATGAGCAGTTCTTC
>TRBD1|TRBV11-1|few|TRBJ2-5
CASSGLSNRDRVYQETQYF
TGTGCCAGCAGCGGATTGTCAAACCGGGACAGGGTATACCAAGAGACCCAGTACTTC
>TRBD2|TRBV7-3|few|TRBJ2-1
CASSPRTSGSAEQFF
TGTGCCAGCAGCCCCCGGACTAGCGGGAGCGCGGAGCAGTTCTTC
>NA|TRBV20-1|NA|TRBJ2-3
CSADVGAGDTQYF
TGCAGTGCTGACGTCGGGGCGGGAGATACGCAGTATTTT
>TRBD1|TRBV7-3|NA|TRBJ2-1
CASSLGQGMFF
TGTGCCAGCAGCTTGGGACAGGGAATGTTCTTC
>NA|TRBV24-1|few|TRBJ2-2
CATRIKGGYTGELFF
TGTGCCACCAGAATCAAAGGAGGGTACACCGGGGAGCTGTTTTTT
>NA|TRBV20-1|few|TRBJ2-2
CSARDGRWGELFF
TGCAGTGCTAGAGATGGAAGGTGGGGGGAGCTGTTTTTT
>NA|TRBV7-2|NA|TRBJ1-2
CASSLSPGEDGYTF
TGTGCCAGCAGCTTATCGCCAGGGGAGGATGGCTACACCTTC
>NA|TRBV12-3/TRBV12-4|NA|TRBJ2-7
CASSLALAVSYEQYF
TGTGCCAGCAGTTTAGCCTTAGCGGTCTCCTACGAGCAGTACTTC
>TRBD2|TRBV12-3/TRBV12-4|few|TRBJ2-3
CASSVVLAGGPWASTDTQYF
TGTGCCAGCAGTGTGGTCCTAGCGGGAGGCCCGTGGGCTAGCACAGATACGCAGTATTTT
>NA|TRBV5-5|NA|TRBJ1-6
CASSLGPYNSPLHF
TGTGCCAGCAGCTTGGGGCCGTATAATTCACCCCTCCACTTT
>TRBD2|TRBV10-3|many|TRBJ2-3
CAISDPLAGGGDTQYF
TGTGCCATCAGTGACCCGCTAGCGGGAGGGGGAGATACGCAGTATTTT
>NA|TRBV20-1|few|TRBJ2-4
CSAIEGGLAKNIQYF
TGCAGTGCTATTGAAGGGGGACTAGCCAAAAACATTCAGTACTTC